This paragraph reports one T cell receptor beta chain. Germline V CDR1 and CDR2: SGHTA, FQGNSA. V lost 6 bases to trimming and J lost 0 bases, with 12 bases between them. This CDR3 region has 14 residues. These data originate in a study of blood T cell repertoires in COVID-19. Clones were read by immunoSEQ multiplex PCR, and TCRdb kept only the in-frame ones, dropping some. The table records approximately 100,000 clones, around 91% of them present only once. This chain uses TRBV7-2 with TRBJ2-7, with a possible D match to TRBD2 (6 bases). This clonotype originated in a woman at least 80 years old with acute or convalescent COVID-19. The sample taken for sequencing was peripheral blood. DNA for the CDR3: TGTGCCAGCAGAAGCGGGTATCCCTCCTACGAGCAGTACTTC. Protein: CASRSGYPSYEQYF. The full variable domain, its missing parts supplied by reference TRBV7-2 and TRBJ2-7, is GAGVSQSPSNKVTEKGKDVELRCDPISGHTALYWYRQSLGQGLEFLIYFQGNSAPDKSGLPSDRFSAERTGGSVSTLTIQRTQQEDSAVYLCASRSGYPSYEQYFGPGTRLTVT.